This T cell receptor (beta chain) was identified during a study of blood T cell repertoires in COVID-19. For the study at large: Samples taken during acute and convalescent COVID-19 were collected in the United States, Italy and Spain. In each case, the material was cDNA or gDNA derived from T cells, B-cell-depleted T cells, or PBMCs.

Assay used: immunoSEQ multiplex PCR; TCRdb lists only in-frame clones, some missing. The repertoire includes about 180,000 clones, more than 65% of them detected once, and roughly 15% sits in the top ten. Membership in each cohort depended on participant-reported clinical history. Recovery meant two consecutive negative NP/OP PCR tests, professional clearance, or resolved symptoms. The TCR comes from a man aged 45-65 years who had recovered from COVID-19. Source material: PBMCs or T cells enriched from blood (not recorded which).

CDR3 coding DNA: TGTGCCAGCAGCCTATGGAGCTCCTACGAGCAGTACTTC. Translated: CASSLWSSYEQYF. This chain uses TRBV3-1 (or the pseudogene TRBV3-2) with TRBJ2-7; no clear D gene. Germline V gene data show CDR1 as LGHDT and CDR2 as YNNKEL (reference sequence). The CDR3 spans 13 residues. The V gene lost 4 bases and the J gene lost 0 bases, with 7 bases spanning the gap.